The clone carrying this T cell receptor beta chain has a count of ten or more. This CDR3 has 13 amino acids. From germline, CDR1 is SGHRS and CDR2 YFSETQ. The V end lost 2 bases, the J end lost 1 base, and 6 bases lay between the germline ends. TCRdb reanalysed the RT-PCR reads using MiXCR and keeps one entry per CDR3 protein. The table shows 87,000 or so distinct CDR3 sequences, with approximately 5.2% occurring only once. This sample is part of a study of patients and donors after allogeneic stem cell transplantation. The clonotype comes from a human donor who was either an allogeneic HSCT recipient or a stem cell or donor lymphocyte infusion donor (not recorded which). It is not recorded whose cells these are; they may come from a transplant donor. The rearrangement joins TRBV5-1 to TRBJ1-1; D might be TRBD1 (5 bases). The sequenced sample was blood, either unsorted or a sorted T cell fraction (not recorded which). CDR3: CASSFDRNTEAFF. DNA for the CDR3: TGCGCCAGCAGCTTCGACAGGAACACTGAAGCTTTCTTT.